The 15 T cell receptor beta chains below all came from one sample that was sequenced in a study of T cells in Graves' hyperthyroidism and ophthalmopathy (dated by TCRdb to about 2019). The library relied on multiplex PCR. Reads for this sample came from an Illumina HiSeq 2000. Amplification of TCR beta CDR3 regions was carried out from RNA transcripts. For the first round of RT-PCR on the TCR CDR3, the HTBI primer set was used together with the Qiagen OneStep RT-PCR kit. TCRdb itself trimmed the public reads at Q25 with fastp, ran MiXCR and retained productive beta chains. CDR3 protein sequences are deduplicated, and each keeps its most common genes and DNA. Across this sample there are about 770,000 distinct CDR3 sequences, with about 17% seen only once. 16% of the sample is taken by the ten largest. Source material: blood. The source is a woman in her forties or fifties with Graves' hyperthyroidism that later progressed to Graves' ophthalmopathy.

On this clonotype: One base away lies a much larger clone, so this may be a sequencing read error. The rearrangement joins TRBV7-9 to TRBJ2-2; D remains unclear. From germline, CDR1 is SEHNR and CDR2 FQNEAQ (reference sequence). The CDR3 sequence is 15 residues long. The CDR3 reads CASSLAQSNSGELFF. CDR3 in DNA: TGTGCCAGCAGCTTAGCGCAGTCAAACAGCGGGGAGCTGTTTTTT.

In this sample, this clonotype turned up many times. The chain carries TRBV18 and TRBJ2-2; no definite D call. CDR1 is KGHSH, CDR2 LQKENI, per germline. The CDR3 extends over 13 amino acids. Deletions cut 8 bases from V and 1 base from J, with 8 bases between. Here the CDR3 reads CASPNLNTGELFF. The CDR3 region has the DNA TGTGCCAGCCCCAACTTGAACACCGGGGAGCTGTTTTTT.

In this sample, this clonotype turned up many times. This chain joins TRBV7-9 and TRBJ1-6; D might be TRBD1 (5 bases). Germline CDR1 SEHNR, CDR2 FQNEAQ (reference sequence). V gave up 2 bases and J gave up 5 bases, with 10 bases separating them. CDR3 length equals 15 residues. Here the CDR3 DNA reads TGTGCCAGCAGCTTATTGGGGCTGGATAATTCACCCCTCCACTTT. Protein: CASSLLGLDNSPLHF.

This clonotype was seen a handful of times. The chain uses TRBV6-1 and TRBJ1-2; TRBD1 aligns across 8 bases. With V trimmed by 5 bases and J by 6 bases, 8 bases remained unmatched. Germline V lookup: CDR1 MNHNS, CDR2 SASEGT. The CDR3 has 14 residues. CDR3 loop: CASSRDRSVDGYTF. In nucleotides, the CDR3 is TGTGCCAGCAGTCGGGACAGGTCGGTAGATGGCTACACCTTC.

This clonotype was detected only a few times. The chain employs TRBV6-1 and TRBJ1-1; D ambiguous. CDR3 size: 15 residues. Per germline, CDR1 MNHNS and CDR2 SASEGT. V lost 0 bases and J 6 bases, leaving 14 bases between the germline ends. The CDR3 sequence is CASSEATTEGSEAFF. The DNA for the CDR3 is TGTGCCAGCAGTGAAGCCACCACCGAGGGCTCTGAAGCTTTCTTT.

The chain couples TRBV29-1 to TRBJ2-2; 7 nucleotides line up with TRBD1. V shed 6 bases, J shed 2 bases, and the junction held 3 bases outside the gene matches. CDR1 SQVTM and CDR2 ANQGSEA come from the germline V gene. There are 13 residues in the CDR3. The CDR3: CSVRDSNTGELFF. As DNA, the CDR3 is TGCAGCGTCCGGGACAGCAACACCGGGGAGCTGTTTTTT.

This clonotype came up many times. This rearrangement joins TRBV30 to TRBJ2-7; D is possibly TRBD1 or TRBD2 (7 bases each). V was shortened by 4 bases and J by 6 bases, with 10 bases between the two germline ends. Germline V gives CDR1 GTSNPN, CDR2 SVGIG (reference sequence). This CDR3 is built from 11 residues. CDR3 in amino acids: CAWTGGVEQYF. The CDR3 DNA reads TGTGCCTGGACAGGGGGGGTCGAGCAGTACTTC.

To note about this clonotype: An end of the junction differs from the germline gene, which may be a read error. The CDR3 coding sequence is TGTGCCAGCAGTGAAATTGAGGGACGAAGGACAGATGCGCAGTATTTT. Its protein is CASSEIEGRRTDAQYF. The V call is TRBV6-1, the J call TRBJ2-3, with D possibly matching TRBD1 (6 bases). The CDR3 runs to 16 residues. Per the germline V gene, CDR1 is MNHNS and CDR2 is SASEGT.

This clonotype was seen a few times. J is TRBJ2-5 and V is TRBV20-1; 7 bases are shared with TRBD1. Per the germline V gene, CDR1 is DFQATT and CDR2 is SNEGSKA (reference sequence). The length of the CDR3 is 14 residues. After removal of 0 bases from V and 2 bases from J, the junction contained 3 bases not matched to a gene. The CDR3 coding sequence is TGCAGTGCTAGAGAACTGGGACAGCAAGAGACCCAGTACTTC. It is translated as CSARELGQQETQYF.

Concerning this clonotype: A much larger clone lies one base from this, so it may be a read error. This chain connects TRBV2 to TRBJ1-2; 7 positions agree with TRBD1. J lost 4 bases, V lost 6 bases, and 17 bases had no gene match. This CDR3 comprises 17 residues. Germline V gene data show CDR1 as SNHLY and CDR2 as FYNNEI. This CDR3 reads CASSAGARTGIAYGYTF. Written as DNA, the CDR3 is TGTGCCAGCAGCGCGGGGGCCAGGACAGGCATCGCCTATGGCTACACCTTC. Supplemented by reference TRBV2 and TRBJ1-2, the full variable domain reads EPEVTQTPSHQVTQMGQEVILRCVPISNHLYFYWYRQILGQKVEFLVSFYNNEISEKSEIFDDQFSVERPDGSNFTLKIRSTKLEDSAMYFCASSAGARTGIAYGYTFGSGTRLTVV.

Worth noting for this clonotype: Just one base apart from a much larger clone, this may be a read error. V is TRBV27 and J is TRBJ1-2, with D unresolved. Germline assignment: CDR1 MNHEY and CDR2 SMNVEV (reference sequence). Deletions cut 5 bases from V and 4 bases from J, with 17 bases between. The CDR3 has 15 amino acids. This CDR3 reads CASSIGPDGPYGYTF. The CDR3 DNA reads TGTGCCAGCAGTATCGGACCTGACGGGCCCTATGGCTACACCTTC.

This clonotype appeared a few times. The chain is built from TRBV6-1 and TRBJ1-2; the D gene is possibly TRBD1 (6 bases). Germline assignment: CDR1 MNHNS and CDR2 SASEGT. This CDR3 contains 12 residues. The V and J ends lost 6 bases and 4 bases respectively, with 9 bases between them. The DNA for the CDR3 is TGTGCCAGCAGGACAGGAGCCTATGGCTACACCTTC. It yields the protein CASRTGAYGYTF.

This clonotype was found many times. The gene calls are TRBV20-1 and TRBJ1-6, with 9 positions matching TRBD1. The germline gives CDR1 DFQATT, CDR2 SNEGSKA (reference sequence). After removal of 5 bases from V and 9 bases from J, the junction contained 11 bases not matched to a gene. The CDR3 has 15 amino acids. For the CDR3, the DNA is TGCAGTGCTCGGAGGACAGGGGCGTCAAGTTCACCCCTCCACTTT. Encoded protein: CSARRTGASSSPLHF.

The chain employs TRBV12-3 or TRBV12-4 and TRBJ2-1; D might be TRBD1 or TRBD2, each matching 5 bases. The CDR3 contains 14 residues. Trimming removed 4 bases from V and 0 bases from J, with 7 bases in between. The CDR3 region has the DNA TGTGCCAGCAGTTGGGGGAGCTCCTACAATGAGCAGTTCTTC. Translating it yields CASSWGSSYNEQFF.

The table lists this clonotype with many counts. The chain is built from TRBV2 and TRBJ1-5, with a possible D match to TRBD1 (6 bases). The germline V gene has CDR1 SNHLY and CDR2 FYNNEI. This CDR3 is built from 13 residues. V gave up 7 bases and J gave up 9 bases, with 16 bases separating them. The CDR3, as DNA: TGTGCCAGCAATCAGGGGTCTGGGTTGCCCCAGCATTTT. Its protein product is CASNQGSGLPQHF.